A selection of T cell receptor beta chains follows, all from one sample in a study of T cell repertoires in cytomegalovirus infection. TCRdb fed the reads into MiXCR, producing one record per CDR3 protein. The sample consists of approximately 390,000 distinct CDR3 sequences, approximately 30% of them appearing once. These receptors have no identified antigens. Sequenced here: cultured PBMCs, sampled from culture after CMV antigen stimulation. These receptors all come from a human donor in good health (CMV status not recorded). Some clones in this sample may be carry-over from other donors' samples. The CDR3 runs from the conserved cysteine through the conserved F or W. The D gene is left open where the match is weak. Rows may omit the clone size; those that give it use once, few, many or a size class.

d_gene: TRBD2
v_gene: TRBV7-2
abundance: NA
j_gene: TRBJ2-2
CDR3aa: CASSLTSGRAAGELFF
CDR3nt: TGTGCCAGCAGCTTAACTAGCGGGAGGGCCGCCGGGGAGCTGTTTTTT

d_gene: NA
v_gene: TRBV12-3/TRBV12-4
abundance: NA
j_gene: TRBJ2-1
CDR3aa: CASILGGAEQFF
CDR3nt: TGTGCCAGCATCCTGGGGGGGGCCGAGCAGTTCTTC

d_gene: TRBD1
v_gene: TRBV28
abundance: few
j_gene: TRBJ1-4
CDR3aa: CASRRTGGDEKLFF
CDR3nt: TGTGCCAGCAGGCGGACAGGGGGTGATGAAAAACTGTTTTTT

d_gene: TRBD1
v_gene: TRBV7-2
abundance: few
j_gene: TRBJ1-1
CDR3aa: CASSLAGDRGRSFF
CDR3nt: TGTGCCAGCAGCTTAGCAGGAGACAGGGGGCGAAGTTTCTTT

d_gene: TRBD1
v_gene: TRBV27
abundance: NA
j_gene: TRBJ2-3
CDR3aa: CASSPDRGPQGADTQYF
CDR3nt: TGTGCCAGCAGTCCCGATAGGGGGCCCCAAGGGGCAGATACGCAGTATTTT

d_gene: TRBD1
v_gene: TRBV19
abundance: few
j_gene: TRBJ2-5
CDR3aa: CASRPHRGLETQYF
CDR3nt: TGTGCCAGTAGGCCTCACAGGGGTTTGGAGACCCAGTACTTC

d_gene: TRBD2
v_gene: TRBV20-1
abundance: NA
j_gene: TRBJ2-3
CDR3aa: CSADLTSGPTDTQYF
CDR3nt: TGCAGTGCTGACTTGACTAGCGGCCCCACAGATACGCAGTATTTT

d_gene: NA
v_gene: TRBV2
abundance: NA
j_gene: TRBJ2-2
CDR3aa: CASSIYRRNTGELFF
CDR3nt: TGTGCCAGCAGTATTTACAGGCGAAACACCGGGGAGCTGTTTTTT

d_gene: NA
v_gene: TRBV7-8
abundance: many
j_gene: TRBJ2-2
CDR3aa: CASSLAGAYTGELFF
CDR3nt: TGTGCCAGCAGCTTAGCCGGAGCCTACACCGGGGAGCTGTTTTTT

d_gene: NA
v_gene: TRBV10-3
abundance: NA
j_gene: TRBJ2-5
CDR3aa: CAIRGHQETQYF
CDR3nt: TGTGCCATCAGAGGACATCAAGAGACCCAGTACTTC

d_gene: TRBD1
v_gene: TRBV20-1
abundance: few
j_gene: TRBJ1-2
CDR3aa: CSAKHQGQAYGYTF
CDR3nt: TGCAGTGCAAAACACCAGGGACAGGCCTATGGCTACACCTTC

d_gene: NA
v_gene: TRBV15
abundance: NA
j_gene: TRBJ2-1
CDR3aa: CATSRERLNEQFF
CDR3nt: TGTGCCACCAGCAGAGAAAGATTAAATGAGCAGTTCTTC

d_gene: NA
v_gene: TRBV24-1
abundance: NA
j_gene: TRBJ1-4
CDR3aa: CATSDSYDEKLFF
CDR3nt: TGTGCCACCAGTGATTCCTACGATGAAAAACTGTTTTTT

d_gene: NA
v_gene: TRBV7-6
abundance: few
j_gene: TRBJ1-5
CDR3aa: CASSFEDQPQHF
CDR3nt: TGTGCCAGCAGCTTTGAAGATCAGCCCCAGCATTTT

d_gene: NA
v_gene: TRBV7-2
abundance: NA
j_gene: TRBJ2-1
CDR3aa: CASSLAKDSQGKFF
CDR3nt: TGTGCCAGCAGCTTAGCGAAGGACTCGCAAGGGAAGTTCTTC

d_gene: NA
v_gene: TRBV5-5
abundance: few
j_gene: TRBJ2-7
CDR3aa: CASSAETELTDPPYEQYF
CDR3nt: TGTGCCAGCAGCGCCGAGACAGAGCTAACGGACCCCCCCTACGAGCAGTACTTC

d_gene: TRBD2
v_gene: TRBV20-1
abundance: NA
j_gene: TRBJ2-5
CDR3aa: CSARIAGKETQYF
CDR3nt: TGCAGTGCTAGGATAGCGGGAAAAGAGACCCAGTACTTC

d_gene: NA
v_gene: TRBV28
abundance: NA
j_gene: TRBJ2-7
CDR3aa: CASCVSTLGYEQYF
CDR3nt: TGTGCCAGCTGCGTCAGTACTCTGGGCTACGAGCAGTACTTC

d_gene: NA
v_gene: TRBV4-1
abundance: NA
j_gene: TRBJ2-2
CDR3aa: CASSQGPMGTGELFF
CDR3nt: TGCGCCAGCAGCCAAGGTCCGATGGGCACCGGGGAGCTGTTTTTT

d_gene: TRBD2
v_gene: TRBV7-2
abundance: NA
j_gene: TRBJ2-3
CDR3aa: CASSLEGAGGADTQYF
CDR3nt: TGTGCCAGCAGCTTAGAAGGCGCCGGGGGGGCAGATACGCAGTATTTT

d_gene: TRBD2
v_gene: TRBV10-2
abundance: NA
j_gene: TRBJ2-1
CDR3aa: CASSDRGLAGGSSYNEQFF
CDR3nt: TGCGCCAGCAGTGATAGAGGACTAGCGGGAGGTTCCTCCTACAATGAGCAGTTCTTC

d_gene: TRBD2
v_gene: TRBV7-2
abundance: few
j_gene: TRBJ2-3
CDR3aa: CASSLLAGMDTQYF
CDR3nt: TGTGCCAGCAGCTTACTAGCGGGAATGGATACGCAGTATTTT

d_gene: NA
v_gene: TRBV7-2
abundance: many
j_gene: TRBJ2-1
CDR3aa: CASSHRYREQFF
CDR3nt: TGTGCCAGCAGCCACCGGTACCGTGAGCAGTTCTTC

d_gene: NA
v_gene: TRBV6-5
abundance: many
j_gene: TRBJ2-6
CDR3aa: CASSYSGANVLTF
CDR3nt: TGTGCCAGCAGTTACTCTGGGGCCAACGTCCTGACTTTC

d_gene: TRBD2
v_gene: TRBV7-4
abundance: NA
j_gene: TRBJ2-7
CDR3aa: CASSARTRGYEQYF
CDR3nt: TGTGCCAGCAGCGCTAGGACTAGAGGCTACGAGCAGTACTTC

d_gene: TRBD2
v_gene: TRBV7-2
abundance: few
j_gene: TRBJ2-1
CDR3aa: CASSPLPGLAGLRVSYNEQFF
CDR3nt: TGTGCCAGCAGCCCTCTTCCGGGACTAGCGGGATTAAGGGTCTCCTACAATGAGCAGTTCTTC

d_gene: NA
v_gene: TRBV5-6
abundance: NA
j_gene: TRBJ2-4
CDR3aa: CASSLGTRQKNIQYF
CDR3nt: TGTGCCAGCAGCTTGGGCACACGACAGAAAAACATTCAGTACTTC

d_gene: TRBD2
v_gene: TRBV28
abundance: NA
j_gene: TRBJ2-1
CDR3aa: CASSPSGTSGRGEQFF
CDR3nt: TGTGCCAGCAGTCCCTCCGGGACTAGCGGGAGGGGTGAGCAGTTCTTC

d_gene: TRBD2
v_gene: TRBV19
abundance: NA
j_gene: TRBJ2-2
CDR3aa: CASSPLLAGGTTGELFF
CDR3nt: TGTGCCAGTAGTCCCCTCCTAGCGGGAGGCACCACCGGGGAGCTGTTTTTT

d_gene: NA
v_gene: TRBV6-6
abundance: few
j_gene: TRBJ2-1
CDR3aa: CASKASPVNEQFF
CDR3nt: TGTGCCAGCAAGGCAAGCCCTGTCAATGAGCAGTTCTTC

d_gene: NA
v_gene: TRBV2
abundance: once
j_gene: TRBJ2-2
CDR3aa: CASSATRGRHGELFF
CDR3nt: TGTGCCAGCAGTGCGACTAGGGGTCGTCACGGGGAGCTGTTTTTT

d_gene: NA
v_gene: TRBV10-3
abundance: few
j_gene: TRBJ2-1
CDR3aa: CAISTSYNEQFF
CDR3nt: TGTGCCATCAGCACTAGCTACAATGAGCAGTTCTTC

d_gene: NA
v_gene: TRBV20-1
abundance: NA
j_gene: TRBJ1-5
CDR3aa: CSAPQGNNQPQHF
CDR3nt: TGCAGTGCTCCTCAGGGTAACAATCAGCCCCAGCATTTT

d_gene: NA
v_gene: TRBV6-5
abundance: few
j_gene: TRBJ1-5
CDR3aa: CASSYSGFGNQPQHF
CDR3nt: TGTGCCAGCAGTTACTCAGGGTTCGGCAATCAGCCCCAGCATTTT

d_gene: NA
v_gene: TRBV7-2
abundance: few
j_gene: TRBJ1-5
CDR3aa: CASSPGPVDSNQPQHF
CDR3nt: TGTGCCAGCAGCCCCGGGCCAGTAGATAGCAATCAGCCCCAGCATTTT

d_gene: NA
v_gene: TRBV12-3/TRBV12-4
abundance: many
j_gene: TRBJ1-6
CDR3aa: CASSLGAGGAASSPLHF
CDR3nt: TGTGCCAGCAGTTTAGGAGCCGGTGGGGCAGCATCTTCACCCCTCCACTTT

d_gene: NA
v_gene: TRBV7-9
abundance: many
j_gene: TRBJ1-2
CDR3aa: CASSLNQANYGYTF
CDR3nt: TGTGCCAGCAGCTTAAATCAGGCTAACTATGGCTACACCTTC

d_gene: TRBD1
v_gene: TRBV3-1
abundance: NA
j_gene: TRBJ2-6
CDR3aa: CASTLTGGSGANVLTF
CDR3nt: TGTGCCAGCACCCTGACAGGGGGCTCTGGGGCCAACGTCCTGACTTTC

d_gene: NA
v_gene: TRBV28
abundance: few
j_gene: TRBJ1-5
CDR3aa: CASSLDRPYSNQPQHF
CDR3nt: TGTGCCAGCAGTTTGGACAGACCTTATAGCAATCAGCCCCAGCATTTT

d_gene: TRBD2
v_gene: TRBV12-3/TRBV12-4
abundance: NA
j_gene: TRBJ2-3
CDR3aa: CASSRPGGRYDRTDTQYF
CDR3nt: TGTGCCAGCAGTCGACCGGGGGGGAGGTACGATCGCACAGATACGCAGTATTTT